What follows is one T cell receptor (beta chain) and its context. Assay: immunoSEQ multiplex PCR; the TCRdb copy retains only in-frame clones and omits some. Among roughly 130,000 clones listed, roughly 90% were seen once. This sample was taken from a study of control samples from healthy donors and cancer patients. Unmatched junction bases numbered 7, after V lost 2 bases and J lost 9 bases. In germline, CDR1 is LGHDT, CDR2 YNNKEL (reference sequence). The CDR3 has 15 residues. This sequence was found in a man between 50 and 59 years old in good health. The sample consisted of blood. The genes are TRBV3-1 (or the pseudogene TRBV3-2) and TRBJ2-1; the match to TRBD2 covers 10 bases. The CDR3 loop reads CASSQTAGGPVEQFF. DNA of the CDR3: TGTGCCAGCAGCCAAACAGCGGGGGGGCCTGTTGAGCAGTTCTTC.